This TCR beta chain was documented in a study of chemoradiotherapy in HPV16-positive cancers. Study details: A couple of HPV16-positive patients' cells yielded candidate HPV-specific clones and common motifs.

From germline, CDR1 is GTSNPN and CDR2 SVGIG (reference sequence). This CDR3 has 16 amino acids. V was shortened by 3 bases and J by 2 bases, with 17 bases between the two germline ends. The protocol was immunoSEQ multiplex PCR, while the TCRdb copy is restricted to in-frame clones and leaves out a portion. The sample holds over 35,000 clones, approximately 73% seen once. Repeated repertoire sampling spanned the course of chemoradiotherapy. The sequencing here drew on blood, taken from a patient who underwent chemoradiotherapy. The chain employs TRBV30 and TRBJ2-4; D uncertain. The clonotype originates from a human donor with HPV-associated anogenital cancer. CDR3: CAWSLLSAGTKNIQYF. CDR3 coding DNA: TGTGCCTGGAGCCTACTCTCGGCCGGCACCAAAAACATTCAGTACTTC.